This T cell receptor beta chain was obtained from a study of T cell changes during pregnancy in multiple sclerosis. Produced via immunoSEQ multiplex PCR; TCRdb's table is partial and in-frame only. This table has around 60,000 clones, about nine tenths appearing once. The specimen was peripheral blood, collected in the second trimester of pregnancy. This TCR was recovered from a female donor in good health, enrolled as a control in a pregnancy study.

For the CDR3, the DNA is TGTGCCAGCAGCTTCGGACAGGGCCTCACAGATACGCAGTATTTT. Encoded protein: CASSFGQGLTDTQYF. V usage is TRBV5-4 and J usage is TRBJ2-3; 8 bases line up with TRBD1. Germline V lookup: CDR1 SGHNT, CDR2 YYREEE (reference sequence). Losses at the gene ends were 2 bases for V and 2 bases for J; bases not matched to a gene: 4. The CDR3 spans 15 residues.